Each of the 2 T cell receptor beta chains below was sequenced from the same sample in a study of beta chain features in type 1 diabetes. Whole-study results and caveats: The study found moderately but significantly shorter TCRB CDR3s in all four CD4+ subsets of Type 1 diabetes patients.

These receptors' antigens are unknown. Expressed TCRB transcripts were sequenced because the entire RNA isolate underwent reverse transcription. Libraries were prepared by immunoSEQ multiplex PCR; TCRdb keeps only in-frame clonotypes and omits some of them. This table has 200,000 to 300,000 clones, roughly a tenth appearing once. Sequencing was carried out using naive CD4+ T cells from blood. The receptors derive from a man between 25 and 39 years old with type 1 diabetes.

This clone has more than one count but fewer than ten. The chain recombines TRBV20-1 with TRBJ1-1; D call uncertain. V was shortened by 4 bases and J by 7 bases, with 10 bases between the two germline ends. The CDR3 spans 11 residues. CDR1 and CDR2 (germline): DFQATT, SNEGSKA (reference sequence). The CDR3: CSAMVGHEAFF. CDR3 bases: TGCAGTGCTATGGTGGGCCATGAAGCTTTCTTT.

This clone was seen only a few times. The rearrangement links TRBV6-6 to TRBJ1-5; 9 bases align to TRBD1. Germline V gene sequence: CDR1 MNHNY, CDR2 SVGAGI (reference sequence). The J segment lost 11 bases and the V segment lost 6 bases, leaving 11 bases of the junction unmatched. This CDR3 comprises 14 residues. CDR3 sequence (DNA): TGTGCCAGCAGCCTGGGACAGGGAGCATTCTCCCAGCATTTT. This codes for CASSLGQGAFSQHF.